The TCR beta chain under discussion was sequenced for a study of blood T cell repertoires in COVID-19. Study in general: COVID-19 samples from acute and convalescent phases originated in the United States, Italy and Spain.

The method was immunoSEQ multiplex PCR; TCRdb's version includes in-frame clones alone and lacks a portion of them. The repertoire has 55,000 to 65,000 clones, around 90% of them found once; the top ten carry more than 6.5%. The CDR3 runs 15 residues. The chain combines TRBV21-1 with TRBJ1-1; the table's TRBD1 call for D was not verified on the DNA. TRBV21-1 is a listed pseudogene. The sequence was obtained from a human donor with active COVID-19. The donor label of this sample is uncertain. The sample consisted of peripheral blood. CDR3 protein: CASSKPTGMNTEAFF. CDR3 coding DNA: TGTGCCAGCAGCAAGCCCACAGGCATGAACACTGAAGCTTTCTTT.